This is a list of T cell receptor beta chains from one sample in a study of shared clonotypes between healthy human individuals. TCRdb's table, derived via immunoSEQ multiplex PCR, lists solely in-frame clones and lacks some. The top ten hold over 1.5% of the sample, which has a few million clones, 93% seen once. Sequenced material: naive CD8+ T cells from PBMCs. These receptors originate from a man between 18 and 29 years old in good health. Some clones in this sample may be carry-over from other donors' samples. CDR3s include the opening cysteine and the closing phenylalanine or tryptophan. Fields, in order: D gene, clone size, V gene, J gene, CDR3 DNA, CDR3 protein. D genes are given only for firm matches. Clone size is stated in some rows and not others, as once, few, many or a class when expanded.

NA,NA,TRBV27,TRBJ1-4,TGTGCCAGCAGTTGGGGGCAGGGCCGACCTAATGAAAAACTGTTTTTT,CASSWGQGRPNEKLFF
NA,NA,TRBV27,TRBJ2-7,TGTGCCAGCAGTCCGGGGTTGGCCTACGAGCAGTACTTC,CASSPGLAYEQYF
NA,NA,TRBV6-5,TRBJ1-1,TGTGCCAGCAGTGCAAACAGGGTAGCTGAAGCTTTCTTT,CASSANRVAEAFF
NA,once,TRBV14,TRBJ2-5,TGTGCCAGCAGCCCGGAGCGCCTCCAAGAGACCCAGTACTTC,CASSPERLQETQYF
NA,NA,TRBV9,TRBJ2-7,TGTGCCAGCAGCGTAGGGGGTAGGGGCTACGAGCAGTACTTC,CASSVGGRGYEQYF
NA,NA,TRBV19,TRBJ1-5,TGTGCCAGTAGTATCTCTGGGAGCAATCAGCCCCAGCATTTT,CASSISGSNQPQHF
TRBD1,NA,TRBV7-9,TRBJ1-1,TGTGCCAGCAGCGGACGGACAGGGGGAGGGCTGGCGAACACTGAAGCTTTCTTT,CASSGRTGGGLANTEAFF
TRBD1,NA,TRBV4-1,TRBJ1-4,TGCGCCAGCAGCCATCAGTCCGGGACAGGGGATGAAAAACTGTTTTTT,CASSHQSGTGDEKLFF
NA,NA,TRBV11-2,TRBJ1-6,TGTGCCAGCAGCCGCTTGTTGGCCAATAATTCACCCCTCCACTTT,CASSRLLANNSPLHF
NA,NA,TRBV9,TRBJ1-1,TGTGCCAGCAGCGTAGGGGACACGAACACTGAAGCTTTCTTT,CASSVGDTNTEAFF
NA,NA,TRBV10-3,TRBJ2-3,TGTGCCGCCCGGGACACGCATCTCGGCACAGATACGCAGTATTTT,CAARDTHLGTDTQYF
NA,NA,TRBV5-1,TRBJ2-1,TGCGCCAGCAGCCCCGTGGGCCACTACGATGAGCAGTTCTTC,CASSPVGHYDEQFF
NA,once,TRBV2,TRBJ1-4,TGTGCCAGCAGTGAAATCGGAGGTACTAATGAAAAACTGTTTTTT,CASSEIGGTNEKLFF
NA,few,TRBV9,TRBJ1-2,TGTGCCAGCAGCGGCAGGGATTCTGGCTACACCTTC,CASSGRDSGYTF
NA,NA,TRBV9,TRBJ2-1,TGTGCCAGCAGCGTAGAAGCGGGTCCATACAATGAGCAGTTCTTC,CASSVEAGPYNEQFF
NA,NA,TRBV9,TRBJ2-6,TGTGCCAGCAGCGTAGCCGCATGGGAACAGGTGCCCTCTGGGGCCAACGTCCTGACTTTC,CASSVAAWEQVPSGANVLTF
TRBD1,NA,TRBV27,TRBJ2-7,TGTGCCAGCAGTGACCGGGACAGTACCTACTACGAGCAGTACTTC,CASSDRDSTYYEQYF
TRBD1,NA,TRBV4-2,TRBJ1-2,TGTGCCAGCAGCCATTCAGGGGGTGACAGCTATGGCTACACCTTC,CASSHSGGDSYGYTF